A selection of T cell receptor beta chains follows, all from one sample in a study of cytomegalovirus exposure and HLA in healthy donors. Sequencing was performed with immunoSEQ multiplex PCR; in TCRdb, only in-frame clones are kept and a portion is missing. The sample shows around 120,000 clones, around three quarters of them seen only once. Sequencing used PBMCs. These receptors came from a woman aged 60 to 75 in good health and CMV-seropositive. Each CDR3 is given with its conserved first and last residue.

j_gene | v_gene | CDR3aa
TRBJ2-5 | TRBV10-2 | CASSELGGSSTQYF
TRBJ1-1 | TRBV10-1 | CASSETGEFTEAFF
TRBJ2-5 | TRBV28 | CASSPSLETQYF
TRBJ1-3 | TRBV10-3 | CAISVGALLSGNTIYF
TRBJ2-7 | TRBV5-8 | CASSRTGPYEQYF
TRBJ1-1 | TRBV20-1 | CSAKSDRVAFF
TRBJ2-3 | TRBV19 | CASTSSTDTQYF
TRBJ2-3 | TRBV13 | CASSPTALAKDTQYF
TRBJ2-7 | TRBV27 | CVTALAGGFREQYF
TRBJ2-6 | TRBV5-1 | CASSSTGGGATGANVLTF
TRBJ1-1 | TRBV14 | CASSQSAFWASPTGSTFF
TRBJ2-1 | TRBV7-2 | CASSPFDREQFF
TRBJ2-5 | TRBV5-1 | CASSSTPTSQETQYF
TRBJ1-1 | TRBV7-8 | CASSADRAFSLSTEAFF
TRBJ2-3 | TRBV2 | CASSESAGGRLDTQYF
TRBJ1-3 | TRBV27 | CASSLSGGLRHTIYF
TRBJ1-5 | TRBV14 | CASSLRGNQPQHF
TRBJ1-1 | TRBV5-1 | CASSLAKEAEAFF
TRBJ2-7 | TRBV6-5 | CASSSRDRGPVAYF
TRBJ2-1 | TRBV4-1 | CASSQDRVIGNNEQFF
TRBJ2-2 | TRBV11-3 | CASTLLAGSNTGELFF
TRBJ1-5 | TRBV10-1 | CASSEAGDQPQHF
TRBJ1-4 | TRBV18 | CASRDGTGVYEKLFF
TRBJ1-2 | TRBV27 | CASRKQPSYGYTF
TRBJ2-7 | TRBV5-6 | CASSPIWGRVYEQYF
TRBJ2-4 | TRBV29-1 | CSVRDGGSKNIQYF
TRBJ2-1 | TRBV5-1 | CASSFSTAGGNNEQFF
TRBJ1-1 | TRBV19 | CASSMGGQAGFF
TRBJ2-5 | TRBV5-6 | CASSGQGSGETQYF
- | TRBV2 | CASSEDSNTGELFF
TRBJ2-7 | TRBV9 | CASSPSQAHEQYF
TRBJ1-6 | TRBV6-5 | CASSYEQMTPPLHF
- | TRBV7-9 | CASSYGGQAPSYEQYF
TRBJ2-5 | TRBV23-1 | CASGPASGGDQETQYF
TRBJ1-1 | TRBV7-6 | CASSLEAGTNTEAFF
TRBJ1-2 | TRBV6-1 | CATEGDHSGYTF
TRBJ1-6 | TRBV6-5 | CASSYGWDSGNSPLHF
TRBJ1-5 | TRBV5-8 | CASSKGQSNQPQHF
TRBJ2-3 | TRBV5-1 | CASSLPLSSADTQYF
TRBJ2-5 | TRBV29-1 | CSVEDWTAGETQYF
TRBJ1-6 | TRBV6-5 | CASSYQGMNSPLHF
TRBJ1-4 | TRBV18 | CASSPPGQDNEKLFF
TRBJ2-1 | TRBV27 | CASTERDRGIHEQFF
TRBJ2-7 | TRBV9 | CASSVVPGVSEQYF
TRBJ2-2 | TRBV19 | CASSLLGQGSTGELFF
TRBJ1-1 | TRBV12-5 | CASGLPLGQKTEAFF
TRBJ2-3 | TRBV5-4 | CASSLIGQEVTDTQYF
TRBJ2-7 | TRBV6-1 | CASSFGITYEQYF
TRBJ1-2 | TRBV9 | CASTPGTPYGYTF
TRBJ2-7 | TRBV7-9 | CASSSGQGIPLYF
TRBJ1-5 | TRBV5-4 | CASSFRRTGSQHF
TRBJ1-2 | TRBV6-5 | CASSQTVPLYGYTF
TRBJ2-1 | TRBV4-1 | CASSQVLGRGRLEANEQFF
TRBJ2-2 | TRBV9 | CASSAESNTGELFF
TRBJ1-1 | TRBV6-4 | CASSVPASGASNTEAFF